A single T cell receptor beta chain is shown here with its context. Its target is unknown. From germline, CDR1 is LNHNV and CDR2 YYDKDF (reference sequence). The CDR3 is 12 residues long. Trimming removed 8 bases from V and 6 bases from J; junction bases left unmatched: 5. The source of the sample is a study of cytomegalovirus exposure and HLA in healthy donors. Findings and limits, study-wide: TCR beta sequences numbering some 17,000 were associated with HLA alleles at 0.05 false discovery rate in a later analysis.

Primers for the PCR totalled 60 Vbeta and 13 Jbeta. Sequencing used immunoSEQ multiplex PCR; TCRdb keeps in-frame clones, though not all of them. In total, the table holds about 48,000 clones. Material for sequencing was PBMCs. The rearrangement joins TRBV15 to TRBJ1-2; 8 nucleotides agree with TRBD1. The receptor comes from a woman aged 40-49 years in good health and CMV-seronegative. In DNA, the CDR3 is TGTGCCACCTTTGGACAGGGAGATGGCTACACCTTC. The encoded protein is CATFGQGDGYTF.